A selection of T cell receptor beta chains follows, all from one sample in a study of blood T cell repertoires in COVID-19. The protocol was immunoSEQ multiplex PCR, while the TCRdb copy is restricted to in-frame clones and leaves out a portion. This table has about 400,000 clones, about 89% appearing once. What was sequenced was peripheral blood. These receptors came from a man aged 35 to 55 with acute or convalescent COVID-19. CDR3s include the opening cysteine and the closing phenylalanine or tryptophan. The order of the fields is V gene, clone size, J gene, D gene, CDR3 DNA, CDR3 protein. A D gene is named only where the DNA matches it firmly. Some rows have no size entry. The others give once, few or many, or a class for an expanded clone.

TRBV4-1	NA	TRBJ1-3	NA	TGCGCCAGCAGCCAAGTGGCCTCTGGAAACACCATATATTTT	CASSQVASGNTIYF
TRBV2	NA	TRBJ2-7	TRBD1	TGTGCCAGCAGTCGAGGACAGGACTACGAGCAGTACTTC	CASSRGQDYEQYF
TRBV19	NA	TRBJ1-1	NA	TGTGCCAGTAATCCCTCAAACCGGGACTGGGGTGAAGCTTTCTTT	CASNPSNRDWGEAFF
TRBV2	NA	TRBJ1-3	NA	TGTGCCAGCAGTGAACAGATCTCTGGAAACACCATATATTTT	CASSEQISGNTIYF
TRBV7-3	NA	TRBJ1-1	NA	TGTGCCAGCAGCTTAAATCCGGGAAGGAACACTGAAGCTTTCTTT	CASSLNPGRNTEAFF
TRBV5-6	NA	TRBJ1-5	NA	TGTGCCAGCAGCTTGGGAGCTTACTACAATCAGCCCCAGCATTTT	CASSLGAYYNQPQHF
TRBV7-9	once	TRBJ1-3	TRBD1	TGTGCCAGCAGCTTAGGCGCTGTCAGGGGGCAGGATGGAAACACCATATATTTT	CASSLGAVRGQDGNTIYF
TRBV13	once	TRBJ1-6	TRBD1	TGTGCCAGCAGCTCTTCGGACGGACAGGCGCATTCACCCCTCCACTTT	CASSSSDGQAHSPLHF
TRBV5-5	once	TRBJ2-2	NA	TGTGCCAGCAGCTTTGGGGGAGGCGTCGACACCGGGGAGCTGTTTTTT	CASSFGGGVDTGELFF
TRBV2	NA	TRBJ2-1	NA	TGTGCCAGCACCAAAAGCTTGGAGGCTAGCACCTACAATGAGCAGTTCTTC	CASTKSLEASTYNEQFF
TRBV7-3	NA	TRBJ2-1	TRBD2	TGTGCCAGCAGCTTATCACGGACTAGCGGGAGTCATGAGCAGTTCTTC	CASSLSRTSGSHEQFF
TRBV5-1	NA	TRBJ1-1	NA	TGCGCCAGCAGTTATAGGAGGGGGAACACTGAAGCTTTCTTT	CASSYRRGNTEAFF
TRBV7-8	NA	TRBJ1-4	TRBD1	TGTGCCAGCAGCCGACCGACAGGGGGCAAAGAAAAACTGTTTTTT	CASSRPTGGKEKLFF
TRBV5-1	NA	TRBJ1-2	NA	TGCGCCAGCAGCCCGGCGGGAGGGCTCGGCTCTGGCTACACCTTC	CASSPAGGLGSGYTF
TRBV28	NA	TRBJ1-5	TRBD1	TGTGCCAGCAGGACAGGGGGCTATCAGCCCCAGCATTTT	CASRTGGYQPQHF
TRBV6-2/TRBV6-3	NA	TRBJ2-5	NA	TGTGCCAGCAGCCTCGGGGGGCTACAAGAGACCCAGTACTTC	CASSLGGLQETQYF
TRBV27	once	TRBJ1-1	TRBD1	TGTGCCAGCAGCCGAAGGACAGGGAACACTGAAGCTTTCTTT	CASSRRTGNTEAFF
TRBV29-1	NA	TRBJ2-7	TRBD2	TGCAGCGCTGGAGGGGGACTTGGGACTAGCGGGAGTTACGAGCAGTACTTC	CSAGGGLGTSGSYEQYF
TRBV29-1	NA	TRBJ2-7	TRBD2	TGCAGCGTTGAAACTAGCGGGAGCTACGAGCAGTACTTC	CSVETSGSYEQYF
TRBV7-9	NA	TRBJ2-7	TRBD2	TGTGCCAGCAGCACCGATCGACTAGCGGGGCACTCCTACGAGCAGTACTTC	CASSTDRLAGHSYEQYF
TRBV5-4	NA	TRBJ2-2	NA	TGTGCCAGTGAAAGAGAAGGGGGAGCGCTGAACACCGGGGAGCTGTTTTTT	CASEREGGALNTGELFF
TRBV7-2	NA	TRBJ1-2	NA	TGTGCCAGCAGCTTAGCTGGCGGGACCTCGGGCTATGGCTACACCTTC	CASSLAGGTSGYGYTF
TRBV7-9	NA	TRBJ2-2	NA	TGTGCCAGCAGCCCTAACTTGAACACCGGGGAGCTGTTTTTT	CASSPNLNTGELFF
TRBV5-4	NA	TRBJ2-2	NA	TGTGCCAGCAGCCGTCTCGGGGGATCCGGGGAGCTGTTTTTT	CASSRLGGSGELFF
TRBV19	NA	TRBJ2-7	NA	TGTGCCAGTAGTATCAAGGACTATATATACGAGCAGTACTTC	CASSIKDYIYEQYF
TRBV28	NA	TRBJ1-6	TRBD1	TGTGCCAGCAGACAACTAGACAGGGGAGGATCACCCCTCCACTTT	CASRQLDRGGSPLHF
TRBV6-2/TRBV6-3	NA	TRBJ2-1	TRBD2	TGTGCCAGCAGTTACTCGGGACTAGCGGGAGGGCCGCGGCATGAGCAGTTCTTC	CASSYSGLAGGPRHEQFF
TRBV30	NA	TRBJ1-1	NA	TGTGCCTGGAGTCTTCGGGAGAACACTGAAGCTTTCTTT	CAWSLRENTEAFF
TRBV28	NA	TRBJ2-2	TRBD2	TGTGCCGGGCGGGGGAGCGGGGAGCTGTTTTTT	CAGRGSGELFF
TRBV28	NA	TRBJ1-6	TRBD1	TGTGCCAGCAGTTTTGGGACAGGGAATTCACCCCTCCACTTT	CASSFGTGNSPLHF
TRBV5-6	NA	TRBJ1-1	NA	TGTGCCAGCAGCTTGATTCATCGGAGGAACACTGAAGCTTTCTTT	CASSLIHRRNTEAFF
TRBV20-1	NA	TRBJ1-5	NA	TGCAGTGCTAGTCAACTTAGCAATCAGCCCCAGCATTTT	CSASQLSNQPQHF
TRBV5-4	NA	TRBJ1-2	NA	TGTGCCAGCAGCTTGGCTGGGGGCCCTAGGGGCTACACCTTC	CASSLAGGPRGYTF
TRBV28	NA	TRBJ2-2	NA	TGTGCCAGCAGTTTTACTACTAGCCCGGGAATGAGGACCGGGGAGCTGTTTTTT	CASSFTTSPGMRTGELFF
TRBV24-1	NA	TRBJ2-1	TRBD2	TGTGCCACCAGTGATAGACTAGCGGGATCGTCGCTCAATGAGCAGTTCTTC	CATSDRLAGSSLNEQFF
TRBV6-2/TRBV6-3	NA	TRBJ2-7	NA	TGTGCCAGCAGTTACACTGGGACTCCCTACGAGCAGTACTTC	CASSYTGTPYEQYF
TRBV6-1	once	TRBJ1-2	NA	TGTGCCAGCAGTGAAATCTCCGGGTACGCTGGCTACACCTTC	CASSEISGYAGYTF
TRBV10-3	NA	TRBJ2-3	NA	TGTGCCATCAGGGATCAGGGAGATACGCAGTATTTT	CAIRDQGDTQYF
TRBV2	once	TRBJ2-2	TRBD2	TGTGCCAGCAGTGAAGCGCTAGCGGGAGAGATGGCCGGGGAGCTGTTTTTT	CASSEALAGEMAGELFF
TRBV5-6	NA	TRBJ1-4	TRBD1	TGTGCCAGCAGCCGGGACAGGGAGGAAACTAATGAAAAACTGTTTTTT	CASSRDREETNEKLFF
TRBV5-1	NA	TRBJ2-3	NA	TGCGCCAGCAGCCCCTCGGGCACAGATACGCAGTATTTT	CASSPSGTDTQYF
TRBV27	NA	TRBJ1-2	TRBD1	TGTGCCAGCAGTTCGACCTCAATGGACAGGGGTTATAGGGGCTACACCTTC	CASSSTSMDRGYRGYTF
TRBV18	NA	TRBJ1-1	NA	TGTGCCAGCTCACCCCGCAGGGAGAACACTGAAGCTTTCTTT	CASSPRRENTEAFF
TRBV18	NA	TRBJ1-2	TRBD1	TGTGCCAGCTCTCGAGACAGGGAGGATGGCTACACCTTC	CASSRDREDGYTF
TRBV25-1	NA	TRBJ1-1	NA	TGTGCCAGCGCCCCAGGGTTCGCGTACTCTGAAGCTTTCTTT	CASAPGFAYSEAFF
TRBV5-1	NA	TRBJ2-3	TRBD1	TGCGCCAGCAGCCCTCAGGGGGACGAACCAGATACGCAGTATTTT	CASSPQGDEPDTQYF
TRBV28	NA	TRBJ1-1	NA	TGTGCCAGCAGTTTCAGGGTTGGAGATGGAGCTTTCTTT	CASSFRVGDGAFF
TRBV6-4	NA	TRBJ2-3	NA	TGTGCCAGCAGTGAGGTCGGTCGAGGCACAGATACGCAGTATTTT	CASSEVGRGTDTQYF
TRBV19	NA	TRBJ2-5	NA	TGTGCCAGTAGTCCCTCCAGCAGGGTCCTCCAAGAGACCCAGTACTTC	CASSPSSRVLQETQYF
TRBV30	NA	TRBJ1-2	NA	TGTGCCTGGAGTCCGGGAACCTATGGCTACACCTTC	CAWSPGTYGYTF
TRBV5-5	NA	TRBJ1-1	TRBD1	TGTGCCAGCAGCCCGGAAGGGGGCCGCACTGAAGCTTTCTTT	CASSPEGGRTEAFF
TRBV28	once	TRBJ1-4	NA	TGTGCCAGCAGTTTGAACTCAGACTTTACTAATGAAAAACTGTTTTTT	CASSLNSDFTNEKLFF
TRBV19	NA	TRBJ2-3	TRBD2	TGTGCCAGTAGTATTAGCGGGGGTCCCACAGATACGCAGTATTTT	CASSISGGPTDTQYF
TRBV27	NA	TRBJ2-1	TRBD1	TGTGCCAGCAGTCCTCCCGCGACAGGGAGCTACAATGAGCAGTTCTTC	CASSPPATGSYNEQFF
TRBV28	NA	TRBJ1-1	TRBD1	TGTGCCAGCAGTCCCAGGGGGATGAACACTGAAGCTTTCTTT	CASSPRGMNTEAFF
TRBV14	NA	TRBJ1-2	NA	TGTGCCAGCACCCAAGCGGACACCGGGACACGGCCTAATGGCTACACCTTC	CASTQADTGTRPNGYTF
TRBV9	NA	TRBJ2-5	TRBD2	TGTGCCAGCAGCGTAGGACTAGCCCCTTCAGTGGAGACCCAGTACTTC	CASSVGLAPSVETQYF